A selection of T cell receptor beta chains follows, all from one sample in a study of metastatic and nonmetastatic thyroid tumors. TCRdb re-clonotyped the PCR reads via MiXCR. The sample has some 15,000 clones; approximately 25% are singletons. The sample was adjacent normal tissue. All receptors derive from a female donor with papillary thyroid cancer or a benign thyroid nodule (not recorded which). Some clones in this sample may be carry-over from other donors' samples. Both conserved end residues are part of each CDR3. Clone size is not always given. Where it is, it says once, few, many or a class for expanded clones.

J gene: TRBJ1-2
clone size: NA
V gene: TRBV12-3/TRBV12-4
CDR3 protein: CASRQTGLGSCYTF

J gene: TRBJ2-1
clone size: many
V gene: TRBV24-1
CDR3 protein: CAISSGRDMNEQFF

J gene: TRBJ1-4
clone size: NA
V gene: TRBV7-2
CDR3 protein: CASSSERTNEKLFF

J gene: TRBJ2-7
clone size: few
V gene: TRBV6-1
CDR3 protein: CASSERGGSSYEHYF

J gene: TRBJ1-6
clone size: NA
V gene: TRBV10-3
CDR3 protein: CAISRSGENSPLHF

J gene: TRBJ1-4
clone size: NA
V gene: TRBV9
CDR3 protein: CASSVGVSGEKLFF

J gene: TRBJ1-6
clone size: NA
V gene: TRBV6-1
CDR3 protein: CASTAGPCKPLHF

J gene: TRBJ2-7
clone size: few
V gene: TRBV28
CDR3 protein: CASRGQVHEQYF

J gene: TRBJ2-7
clone size: many
V gene: TRBV6-1
CDR3 protein: CASSLDRGHIEQYF

J gene: TRBJ1-5
clone size: NA
V gene: TRBV20-1
CDR3 protein: CSAPQQGASNQPQHF

J gene: TRBJ1-2
clone size: NA
V gene: TRBV27
CDR3 protein: CASSRRTGFDGYTF

J gene: TRBJ2-5
clone size: NA
V gene: TRBV7-8
CDR3 protein: CASSLELAGETQYF

J gene: TRBJ2-5
clone size: few
V gene: TRBV11-2
CDR3 protein: CASSSYRGGETQYF

J gene: TRBJ1-1
clone size: NA
V gene: TRBV5-1
CDR3 protein: CASSGLGGDSTEAFF

J gene: TRBJ1-4
clone size: medium-sized
V gene: TRBV4-1
CDR3 protein: CASSQDVDGRDEKLFF

J gene: TRBJ2-7
clone size: few
V gene: TRBV28
CDR3 protein: CASSLGGPSPIEQYF

J gene: TRBJ1-2
clone size: NA
V gene: TRBV7-2
CDR3 protein: CASSLWGTNYGYTF

J gene: TRBJ2-2
clone size: NA
V gene: TRBV14
CDR3 protein: CASSPYGREDPGELFF

J gene: TRBJ1-4
clone size: NA
V gene: TRBV7-8
CDR3 protein: CASSLIPGAPNEKLFF

J gene: TRBJ2-7
clone size: NA
V gene: TRBV6-6
CDR3 protein: CASSYSTGTSSYEQYF

J gene: TRBJ2-5
clone size: few
V gene: TRBV27
CDR3 protein: CASSLARLAGVETQYF

J gene: TRBJ1-2
clone size: NA
V gene: TRBV27
CDR3 protein: CASSFTGGNGYTF

J gene: TRBJ2-7
clone size: NA
V gene: TRBV14
CDR3 protein: CASSLGRHSYEQYF

J gene: TRBJ2-2
clone size: NA
V gene: TRBV11-3
CDR3 protein: CASSLEEGRELFF

J gene: TRBJ2-7
clone size: few
V gene: TRBV6-2/TRBV6-3
CDR3 protein: CASSYRGRTYEQYF

J gene: TRBJ2-1
clone size: NA
V gene: TRBV6-4
CDR3 protein: CASSAGLHNEQFF

J gene: TRBJ2-1
clone size: many
V gene: TRBV19
CDR3 protein: CASSDLTGPVDEQFF

J gene: TRBJ2-7
clone size: NA
V gene: TRBV6-1
CDR3 protein: CASSGGLAQTYEQYF

J gene: TRBJ2-2
clone size: NA
V gene: TRBV28
CDR3 protein: CASSSSVRVLRELFF

J gene: TRBJ2-2
clone size: large
V gene: TRBV6-1
CDR3 protein: CAVQGTLTGELFF

J gene: TRBJ2-2
clone size: NA
V gene: TRBV28
CDR3 protein: CASSFTGGRGAGELFF

J gene: TRBJ2-1
clone size: few
V gene: TRBV15
CDR3 protein: CATSRDRGAVNEQFF

J gene: TRBJ2-3
clone size: NA
V gene: TRBV28
CDR3 protein: CAVQGRGADTQYF

J gene: TRBJ1-2
clone size: few
V gene: TRBV29-1
CDR3 protein: CSVYGVEAATNYGYTF

J gene: TRBJ2-7
clone size: few
V gene: TRBV19
CDR3 protein: CASSIGGQPFSYEQYF

J gene: TRBJ1-3
clone size: many
V gene: TRBV6-1
CDR3 protein: CASSSTGLSGNTIYF

J gene: TRBJ2-5
clone size: few
V gene: TRBV28
CDR3 protein: CASSLNRRGETQYF

J gene: TRBJ2-5
clone size: medium-sized
V gene: TRBV24-1
CDR3 protein: CATSEDRYQETQYF

J gene: TRBJ1-1
clone size: NA
V gene: TRBV9
CDR3 protein: CASSVDAGAAWDTTEAFF

J gene: TRBJ2-6
clone size: NA
V gene: TRBV11-1
CDR3 protein: CASSRGQGRFGANVLTF

J gene: TRBJ1-2
clone size: NA
V gene: TRBV5-6
CDR3 protein: CASSLGLAANYGYTF

J gene: TRBJ2-1
clone size: few
V gene: TRBV6-1
CDR3 protein: CASRRETSSYEQFF

J gene: TRBJ1-2
clone size: NA
V gene: TRBV5-8
CDR3 protein: CASWARQGWGNGYTF

J gene: TRBJ1-3
clone size: NA
V gene: TRBV5-6
CDR3 protein: CASSSRERGRFGNTIYF

J gene: TRBJ1-1
clone size: few
V gene: TRBV28
CDR3 protein: CASSLVGSAFF

J gene: TRBJ2-1
clone size: few
V gene: TRBV20-1
CDR3 protein: CSARGPLAANNEQFF

J gene: TRBJ2-5
clone size: NA
V gene: TRBV19
CDR3 protein: CASSIVFGTGKETQYF

J gene: TRBJ1-3
clone size: few
V gene: TRBV28
CDR3 protein: CASSLRQGAFSGNTIYF

J gene: TRBJ1-2
clone size: few
V gene: TRBV25-1
CDR3 protein: CASSESEGWTYYGYTF

J gene: TRBJ1-2
clone size: NA
V gene: TRBV7-2
CDR3 protein: CASSPYLWTVGYTF

J gene: TRBJ2-3
clone size: NA
V gene: TRBV11-2
CDR3 protein: CASSLDLAGANTQYF

J gene: TRBJ2-7
clone size: NA
V gene: TRBV7-9
CDR3 protein: CASSLEGGVYEQYF

J gene: TRBJ1-1
clone size: few
V gene: TRBV6-2/TRBV6-3
CDR3 protein: CASRETGGYTEAFF

J gene: TRBJ2-1
clone size: NA
V gene: TRBV10-3
CDR3 protein: CAISGQGNNEQFF

J gene: TRBJ1-3
clone size: many
V gene: TRBV6-6
CDR3 protein: CASSYSRGNTIYF

J gene: TRBJ1-1
clone size: once
V gene: TRBV20-1
CDR3 protein: CSGGWQTRNTEAFF

J gene: TRBJ1-1
clone size: many
V gene: TRBV19
CDR3 protein: CASTIEPLNTEAFF

J gene: TRBJ1-1
clone size: NA
V gene: TRBV7-9
CDR3 protein: CASSRDRIEAFF